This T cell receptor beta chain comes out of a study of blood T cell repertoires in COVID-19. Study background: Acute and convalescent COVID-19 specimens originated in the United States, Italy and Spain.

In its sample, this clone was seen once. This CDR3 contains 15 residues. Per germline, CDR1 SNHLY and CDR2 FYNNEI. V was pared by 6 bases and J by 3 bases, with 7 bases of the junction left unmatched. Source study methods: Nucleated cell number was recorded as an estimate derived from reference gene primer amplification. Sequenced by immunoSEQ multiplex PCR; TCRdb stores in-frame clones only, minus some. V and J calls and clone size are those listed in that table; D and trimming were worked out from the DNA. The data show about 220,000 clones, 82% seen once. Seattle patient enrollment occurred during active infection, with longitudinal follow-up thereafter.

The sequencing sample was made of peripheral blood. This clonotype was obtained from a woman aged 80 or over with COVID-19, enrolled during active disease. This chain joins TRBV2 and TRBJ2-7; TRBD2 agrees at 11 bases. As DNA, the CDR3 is TGTGCCAGCAGGGGGGGGACTAGCGGAAACTACGAGCAGTACTTC. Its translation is CASRGGTSGNYEQYF.